One T cell receptor (beta chain) is described in this entry. This sample is drawn from a study of blood T cell repertoires in COVID-19. Study details: Acute-phase and convalescent COVID-19 samples originated in the United States, Italy and Spain.

Participants reported their clinical history, and cohort assignment relied on those reports. Trimming at V came to 4 bases and at J to 4 bases, leaving 1 base not matched to a gene. Germline V gene data show CDR1 as SQVTM and CDR2 as ANQGSEA. The CDR3 extends over 12 amino acids. Per the study methods: Amplification of reference gene primers was used by the study to estimate nucleated cell counts. Only in-frame clones appear in the TCRdb table, and some are missing; sequencing was by immunoSEQ multiplex PCR. V and J calls and clone size follow that table, whereas D and trimming were derived from the DNA. The table records around 420,000 clones, 88% of them present only once.

This clonotype originated in a woman aged 40-49 years with acute COVID-19. Sequencing was performed on PBMCs or T cells enriched from blood (not recorded which). The chain recombines TRBV29-1 with TRBJ1-1, with TRBD1 matching 9 bases. The CDR3 nucleotides are TGCAGCGTTGTGACAGGGGGCACTGAAGCTTTCTTT. Its protein product is CSVVTGGTEAFF.